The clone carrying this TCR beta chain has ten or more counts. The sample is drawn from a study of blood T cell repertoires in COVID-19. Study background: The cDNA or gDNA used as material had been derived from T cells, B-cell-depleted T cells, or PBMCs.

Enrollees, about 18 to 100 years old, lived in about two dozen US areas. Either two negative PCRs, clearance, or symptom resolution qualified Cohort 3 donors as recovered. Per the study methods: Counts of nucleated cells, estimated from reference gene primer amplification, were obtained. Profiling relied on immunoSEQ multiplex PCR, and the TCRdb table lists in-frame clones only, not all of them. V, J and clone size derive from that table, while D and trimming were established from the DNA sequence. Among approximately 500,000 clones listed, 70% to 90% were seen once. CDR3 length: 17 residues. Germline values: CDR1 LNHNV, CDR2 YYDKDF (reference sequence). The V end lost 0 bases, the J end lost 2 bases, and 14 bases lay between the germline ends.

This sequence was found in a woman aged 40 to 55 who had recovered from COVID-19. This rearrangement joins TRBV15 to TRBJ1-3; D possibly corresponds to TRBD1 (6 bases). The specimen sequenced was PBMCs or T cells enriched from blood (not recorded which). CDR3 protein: CATSRESIQGPGNTIYF. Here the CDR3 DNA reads TGTGCCACCAGCAGAGAATCCATACAGGGCCCTGGAAACACCATATATTTT.